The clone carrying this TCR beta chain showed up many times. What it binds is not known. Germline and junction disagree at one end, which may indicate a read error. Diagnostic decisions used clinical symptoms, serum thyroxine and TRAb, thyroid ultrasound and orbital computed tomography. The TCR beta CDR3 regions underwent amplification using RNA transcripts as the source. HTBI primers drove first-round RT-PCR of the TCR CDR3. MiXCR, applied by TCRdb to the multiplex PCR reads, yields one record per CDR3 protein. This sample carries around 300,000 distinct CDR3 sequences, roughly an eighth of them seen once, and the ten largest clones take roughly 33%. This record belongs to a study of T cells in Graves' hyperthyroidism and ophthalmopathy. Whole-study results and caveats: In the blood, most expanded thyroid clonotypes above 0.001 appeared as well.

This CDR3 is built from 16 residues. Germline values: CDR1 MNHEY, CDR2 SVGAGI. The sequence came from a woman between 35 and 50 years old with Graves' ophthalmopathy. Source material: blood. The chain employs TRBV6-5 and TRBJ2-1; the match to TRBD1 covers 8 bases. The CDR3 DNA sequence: TGTGCCAGCAATTACTCGACAGGGGCCACCCTCAATGAGCAGTTCTTC. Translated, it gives CASNYSTGATLNEQFF.